The T cell receptor (beta chain) described here comes from a study of T cells in Graves' hyperthyroidism and ophthalmopathy. This CDR3 is 17 amino acids long. The junction had 13 bases not matched to a gene; V was cut back by 5 bases and J by 3 bases. The V gene's germline CDR1 is SGHAT and CDR2 FQNNGV. The table lists this clonotype with a few counts. Amplified TCR beta CDR3 regions came from RNA transcripts. The TCR CDR3 first-round RT-PCR relied on the HTBI primer set. One entry per CDR3 protein results from TCRdb running MiXCR on the multiplex PCR reads. In the table there are 600,000 or so distinct CDR3 sequences, 14% of which are singletons.

The specimen was blood. V is TRBV11-2 and J is TRBJ2-1, with 7 bases identical to TRBD2. This sequence originates from a woman under 30 with Graves' ophthalmopathy. Here the CDR3 DNA reads TGTGCCAGCAGCCAATTCGGCGCGGGAGACTTCTACAATGAGCAGTTCTTC. Residues: CASSQFGAGDFYNEQFF.